The sequence of this TCR beta chain was determined in a study of T cell responses to AZD1222 COVID-19 vaccine. Study outcomes and limitations: Baseline seropositivity occurred in only a handful of AZD1222 recipients. In all cases, repertoires were sampled only after the peak T cell response. Nearly half of spike-specific TCRs reportedly go after variant regions that carry no mutations. White British people made up most donors, females outnumbered males, and clonal diversity was possibly underestimated.

Germline assignment: CDR1 MDHEN and CDR2 SYDVKM. The CDR3 contains 16 residues. The V and J ends lost 4 bases and 5 bases, in that order; junction bases with no gene match: 10. This table comes from immunoSEQ multiplex PCR, and its TCRdb copy is limited to in-frame clones, with some not included. This sample has roughly 140,000 clones, with 88% found just once. Points on this clone: The antigen is not known.

J is TRBJ2-1 and V is TRBV28; 8 bases match TRBD2. This clonotype was obtained from an adult in good health. The sequenced sample was peripheral blood, obtained on day 0 of MenACWY control vaccination. Written as DNA, the CDR3 is TGTGCCAGCAGTTCCCTTTCGGGAGGGCCCCACAATGAGCAGTTCTTC. It yields the protein CASSSLSGGPHNEQFF. The whole variable domain, remainder taken from reference TRBV28 and TRBJ2-1, is DVKVTQSSRYLVKRTGEKVFLECVQDMDHENMFWYRQDPGLGLRLIYFSYDVKMKEKGDIPEGYSVSREKKERFSLILESASTNQTSMYLCASSSLSGGPHNEQFFGPGTRLTVL.